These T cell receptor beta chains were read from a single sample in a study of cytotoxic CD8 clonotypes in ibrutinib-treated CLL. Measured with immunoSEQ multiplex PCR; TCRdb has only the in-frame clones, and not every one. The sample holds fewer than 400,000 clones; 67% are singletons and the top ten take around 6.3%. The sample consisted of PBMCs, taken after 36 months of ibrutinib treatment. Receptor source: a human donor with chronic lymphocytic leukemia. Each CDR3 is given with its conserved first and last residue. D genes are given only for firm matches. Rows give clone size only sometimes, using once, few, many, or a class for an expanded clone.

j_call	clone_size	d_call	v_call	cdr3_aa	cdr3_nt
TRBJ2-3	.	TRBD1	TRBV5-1	CASSLEGATDTQYF	TGCGCCAGCAGCTTGGAGGGGGCTACAGATACGCAGTATTTT
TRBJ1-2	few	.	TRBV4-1	CASSQEDSNYGYTF	TGCGCCAGCAGCCAGGAGGACAGCAACTATGGCTACACCTTC
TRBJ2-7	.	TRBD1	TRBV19	CASSIVPQGASEQYF	TGTGCCAGTAGTATAGTTCCACAGGGGGCGAGTGAGCAGTACTTC
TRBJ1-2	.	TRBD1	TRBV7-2	CASSPAGQGANYGYTF	TGTGCCAGCAGCCCCGCTGGACAGGGAGCTAACTATGGCTACACCTTC
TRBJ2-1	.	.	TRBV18	CASSRGAGVNSYNEQFF	TGTGCCAGCTCCCGAGGGGCAGGGGTAAATAGCTACAATGAGCAGTTCTTC
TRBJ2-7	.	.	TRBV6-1	CASSEWSNGEQYF	TGTGCCAGCAGTGAATGGTCAAATGGGGAGCAGTACTTT
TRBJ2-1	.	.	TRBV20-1	CSAPDVGKQFF	TGCAGTGCTCCCGACGTTGGTAAGCAGTTCTTC
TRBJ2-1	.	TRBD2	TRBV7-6	CASSLYRGREYNEQFF	TGTGCCAGCAGCTTATATCGCGGGAGGGAATACAATGAGCAGTTCTTC
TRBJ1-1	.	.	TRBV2	CASQKPLMGTEAFF	TGTGCCAGCCAGAAACCCCTGATGGGCACTGAAGCTTTCTTT
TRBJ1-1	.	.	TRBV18	CASSPTGGLNTEAFF	TGTGCCAGCTCCCCCACTGGGGGGCTGAACACTGAAGCTTTCTTT
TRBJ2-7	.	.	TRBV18	CASSSQRALVEQYF	TGTGCCAGCTCATCCCAGCGGGCGCTCGTCGAGCAGTACTTC
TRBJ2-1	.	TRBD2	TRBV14	CASSRTSGQLSYNEQFF	TGTGCCAGCAGTCGGACTAGCGGGCAACTCTCCTACAATGAGCAGTTCTTC
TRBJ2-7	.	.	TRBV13	CASSGRQALSFEQYF	TGTGCCAGCAGCGGCCGACAGGCTCTGTCCTTCGAGCAGTACTTC
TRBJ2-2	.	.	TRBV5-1	CASSLEEAGELFF	TGCGCCAGCAGCTTGGAGGAGGCCGGGGAGCTGTTTTTT
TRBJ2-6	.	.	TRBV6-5	CASSYAGANVLTF	TGTGCCAGCAGTTACGCTGGGGCCAACGTCCTGACTTTC
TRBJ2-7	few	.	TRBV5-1	CASSLAGRARSEQYF	TGCGCCAGCAGCTTGGCCGGGCGGGCCCGAAGTGAGCAGTACTTC
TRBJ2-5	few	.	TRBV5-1	CASSLGQETQYF	TGCGCCAGCAGCTTGGGGCAAGAGACCCAGTACTTC
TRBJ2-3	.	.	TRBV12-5	CASGTTWGERSDTQYF	TGTGCTAGTGGTACGACCTGGGGGGAGAGGTCAGATACGCAGTATTTT
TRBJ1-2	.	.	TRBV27	CASRGGAYGYTF	TGTGCCAGCAGGGGGGGGGCGTATGGCTACACCTTC
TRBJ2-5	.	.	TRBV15	CATSRVKGMALTQYF	TGTGCCACCAGCAGAGTTAAGGGTATGGCGTTAACCCAGTACTTC
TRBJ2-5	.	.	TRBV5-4	CASSLTGIETQYF	TGTGCCAGCAGCTTAACAGGGATCGAGACCCAGTACTTC
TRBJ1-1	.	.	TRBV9	CASSGDSHTEAFF	TGTGCCAGCAGCGGTGACAGCCACACTGAAGCTTTCTTT
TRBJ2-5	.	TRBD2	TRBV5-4	CASSPGLAGQGTQYF	TGTGCCAGCAGCCCGGGACTAGCGGGACAGGGGACCCAGTACTTC